These 5 T cell receptor beta chains came from one sample sequenced in a study of shared clonotypes between healthy human individuals. The naive CD8 fraction comprised CD45RO-negative cells positively selected for CCR7 and excluded terminally differentiated effector memory CD45RA+ cells. Here immunoSEQ multiplex PCR was the method, and the copy in TCRdb shows in-frame clones only, minus some. The sample includes some 2 million clones, about 95% of them seen just once. The specimen was naive CD8+ T cells sorted from blood. These receptors all come from a man younger than 35 in good health.

Concerning this clone: The same CDR3 arises from other DNA sequences in this sample as well. The chain uses TRBV5-4 and TRBJ2-3, with a possible D match to TRBD2 (6 bases). This CDR3 region has 14 residues. CDR1 and CDR2 (germline): SGHNT, YYREEE (reference sequence). V lost 2 bases, J lost 4 bases, and 11 bases lay in between. The CDR3 loop is CASSFFGGSDTQYF. Here the CDR3 DNA reads TGTGCCAGCAGCTTCTTTGGGGGGTCAGATACGCAGTATTTT.

V gene TRBV7-2 combines with J gene TRBJ2-7; weak D call: TRBD2 (6 bases). Germline CDR1 and CDR2: SGHTA and FQGNSA. The CDR3 has 15 amino acids. V lost 2 bases and J lost 5, with 16 bases in between. Here the CDR3 reads CASSLRLGSGDEQYF. The CDR3 bases are TGTGCCAGCAGCTTACGACTAGGTTCGGGAGACGAGCAGTACTTC.

In regard to this clone: Because it lacks the conserved phenylalanine or tryptophan at the end, this CDR3 is likely a read error. V gene TRBV7-9 combines with J gene TRBJ1-1; D remains ambiguous. Germline CDR1 is SEHNR and CDR2 is FQNEAQ (reference sequence). Trimming removed 5 bases from V and 2 bases from J, with 9 bases in between. The CDR3 length is 13 residues. The CDR3: CASSRNINTEAFL. CDR3 sequence (DNA): TGTGCCAGCAGCCGAAACATAAACACTGAAGCTTTCCTT.

For the CDR3, the DNA is TGCAGCGTTGAAGATAAAAACTGGAGCGGAACAGGGGCGGACCAAGAGACCCAGTACTTC. Its translation is CSVEDKNWSGTGADQETQYF. The V call is TRBV29-1, the J call TRBJ2-5, with 7 bases identical to TRBD1. Trimming took 0 bases from V and 0 from J; bases not matched to a gene: 19. This CDR3 is 20 amino acids long. Germline V gene sequence: CDR1 SQVTM, CDR2 ANQGSEA.

Points on this clone: Other nucleotide sequences from this sample produce the same CDR3. J is TRBJ2-7 and V is TRBV6-1, with 9 nucleotides matching TRBD2. V lost 1 base and J lost 4; bases outside the gene matches: 2. Germline CDR1 is MNHNS and CDR2 is SASEGT. This CDR3 contains 14 residues. The CDR3 sequence: CASSEGRGGYEQYF. DNA for the CDR3: TGTGCCAGCAGTGAAGGGCGGGGGGGTTACGAGCAGTACTTC.